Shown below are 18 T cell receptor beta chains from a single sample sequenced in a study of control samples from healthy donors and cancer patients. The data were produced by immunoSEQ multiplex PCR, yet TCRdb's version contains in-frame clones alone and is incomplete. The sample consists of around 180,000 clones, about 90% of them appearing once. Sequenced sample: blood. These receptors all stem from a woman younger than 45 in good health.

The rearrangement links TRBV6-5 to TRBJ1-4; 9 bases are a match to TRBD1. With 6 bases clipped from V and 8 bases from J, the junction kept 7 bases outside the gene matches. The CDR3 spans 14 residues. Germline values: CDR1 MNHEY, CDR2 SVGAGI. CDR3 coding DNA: TGTGCCAGCAGGTCACAGGGGGCGAGAGAAAAACTGTTTTTT. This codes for CASRSQGAREKLFF.

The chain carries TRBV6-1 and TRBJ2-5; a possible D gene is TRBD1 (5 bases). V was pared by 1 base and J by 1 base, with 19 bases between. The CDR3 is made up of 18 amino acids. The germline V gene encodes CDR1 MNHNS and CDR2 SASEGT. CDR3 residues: CASSEVVGPGIGQETQYF. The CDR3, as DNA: TGTGCCAGCAGTGAAGTGGTGGGGCCAGGGATTGGCCAAGAGACCCAGTACTTC.

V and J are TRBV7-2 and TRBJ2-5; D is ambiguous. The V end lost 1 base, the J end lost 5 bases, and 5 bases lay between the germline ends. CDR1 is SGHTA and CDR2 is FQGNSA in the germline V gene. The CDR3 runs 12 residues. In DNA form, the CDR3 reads TGTGCCAGCAGCTTAGTGACCGAGACCCAGTACTTC. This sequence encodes CASSLVTETQYF. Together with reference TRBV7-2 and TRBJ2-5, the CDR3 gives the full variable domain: GAGVSQSPSNKVTEKGKDVELRCDPISGHTALYWYRQSLGQGLEFLIYFQGNSAPDKSGLPSDRFSAERTGGSVSTLTIQRTQQEDSAVYLCASSLVTETQYFGPGTRLLVL.

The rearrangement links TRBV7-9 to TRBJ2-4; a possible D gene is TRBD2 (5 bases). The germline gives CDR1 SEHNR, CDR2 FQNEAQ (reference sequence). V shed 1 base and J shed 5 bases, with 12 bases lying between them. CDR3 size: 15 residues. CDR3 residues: CASSLGVEGENIQYF. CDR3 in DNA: TGTGCCAGCAGCTTAGGTGTCGAGGGAGAAAACATTCAGTACTTC.

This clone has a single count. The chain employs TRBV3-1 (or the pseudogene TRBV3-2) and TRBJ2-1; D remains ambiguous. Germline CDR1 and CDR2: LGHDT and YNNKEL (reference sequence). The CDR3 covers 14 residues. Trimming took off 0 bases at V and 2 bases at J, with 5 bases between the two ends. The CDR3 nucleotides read TGTGCCAGCAGCCAAGATCGGGCCTACAATGAGCAGTTCTTC. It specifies CASSQDRAYNEQFF.

CDR3 in amino acids: CASSVGTGTPNGYTF. The CDR3 nucleotides are TGTGCCAGCAGCGTAGGGACAGGGACCCCTAATGGCTACACCTTC. This sequence joins TRBV9 and TRBJ1-2; 8 bases are shared with TRBD1. The CDR3 contains 15 residues. Germline trimming cut 0 bases from V and 6 bases from J; bases unmatched to any gene: 7. CDR1 SGDLS and CDR2 YYNGEE come from the germline V gene.

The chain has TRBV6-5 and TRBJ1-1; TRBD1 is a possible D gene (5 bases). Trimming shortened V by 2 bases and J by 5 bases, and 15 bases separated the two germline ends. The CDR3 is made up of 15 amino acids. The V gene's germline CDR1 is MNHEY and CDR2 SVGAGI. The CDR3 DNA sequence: TGTGCCAGCAGTTACCCCCAGGGCCCCGGTACTGAAGCTTTCTTT. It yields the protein CASSYPQGPGTEAFF.

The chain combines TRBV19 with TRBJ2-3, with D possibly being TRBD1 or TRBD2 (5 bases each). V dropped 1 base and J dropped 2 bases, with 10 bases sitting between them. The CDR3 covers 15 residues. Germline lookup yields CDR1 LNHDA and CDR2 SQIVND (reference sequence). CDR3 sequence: CASSIGGLLTDTQYF. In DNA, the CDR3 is TGTGCCAGTAGTATAGGGGGGTTACTCACAGATACGCAGTATTTT.

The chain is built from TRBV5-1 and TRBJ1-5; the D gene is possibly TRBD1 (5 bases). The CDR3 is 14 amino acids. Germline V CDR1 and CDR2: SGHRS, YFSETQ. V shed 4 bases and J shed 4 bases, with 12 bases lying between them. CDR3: CASSRGDWNQPQHF. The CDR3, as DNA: TGCGCCAGCAGCCGAGGGGATTGGAATCAGCCCCAGCATTTT.

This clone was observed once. CDR3 bases: TGCGCCAGCAGTGATTTCGGGAATGAGCAGTTCTTC. Residues: CASSDFGNEQFF. The chain combines TRBV10-1 with TRBJ2-1, with no clear D. Germline lookup yields CDR1 WNHNN and CDR2 SYGVQD (reference sequence). V was trimmed by 3 bases and J by 7 bases, leaving 7 bases between them. This CDR3 has 12 residues.

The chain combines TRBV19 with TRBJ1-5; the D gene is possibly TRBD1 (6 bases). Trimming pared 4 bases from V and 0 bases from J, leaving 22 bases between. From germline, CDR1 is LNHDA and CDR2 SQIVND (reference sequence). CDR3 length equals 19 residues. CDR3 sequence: CASSTPSGTSTYSNQPQHF. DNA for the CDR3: TGTGCCAGTAGTACTCCCTCCGGGACATCGACTTATAGCAATCAGCCCCAGCATTTT.

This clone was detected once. This CDR3 reads CASSHTLGQGPAEQYF. The CDR3 nucleotides read TGTGCCAGCAGCCATACTCTGGGACAGGGCCCCGCCGAGCAGTACTTC. The J gene is TRBJ2-7, the V gene TRBV28; TRBD1 agrees at 9 bases. The CDR3 covers 16 residues. CDR1 and CDR2 (germline): MDHEN, SYDVKM. The V segment lost 6 bases and the J segment 6 bases; nucleotides outside the gene matches: 15.

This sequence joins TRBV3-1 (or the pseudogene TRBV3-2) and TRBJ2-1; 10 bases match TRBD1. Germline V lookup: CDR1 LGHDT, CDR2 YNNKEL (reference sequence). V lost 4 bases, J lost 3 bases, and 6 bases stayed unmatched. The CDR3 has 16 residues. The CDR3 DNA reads TGTGCCAGCAGCCCAGAAGGGACAGGGGTCTACAATGAGCAGTTCTTC. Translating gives CASSPEGTGVYNEQFF.

The CDR3 here is CATSRDLAGGDTQYF. Here the CDR3 DNA reads TGTGCCACCAGCAGAGACCTAGCGGGTGGAGATACGCAGTATTTT. V is TRBV15 and J is TRBJ2-3; TRBD2 agrees at 8 bases. Trimming took 0 bases from V and 5 from J; bases not matched to a gene: 4. There are 15 residues in the CDR3. The germline CDR1 and CDR2 sequences are LNHNV and YYDKDF (reference sequence).

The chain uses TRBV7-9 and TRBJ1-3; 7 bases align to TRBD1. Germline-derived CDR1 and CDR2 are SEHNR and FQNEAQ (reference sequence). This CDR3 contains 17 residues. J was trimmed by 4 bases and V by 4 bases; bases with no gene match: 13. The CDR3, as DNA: TGTGCCAGCAGCTCCCCCCGCAGACAGGGTACCGGAAACACCATATATTTT. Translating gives CASSSPRRQGTGNTIYF.

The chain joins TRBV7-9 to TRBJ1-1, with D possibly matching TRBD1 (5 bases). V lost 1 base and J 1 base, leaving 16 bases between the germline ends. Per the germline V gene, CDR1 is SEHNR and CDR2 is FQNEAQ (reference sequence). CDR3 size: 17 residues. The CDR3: CASSLVVAGLGNTEAFF. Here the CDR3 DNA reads TGTGCCAGCAGCTTAGTAGTGGCAGGGCTCGGGAACACTGAAGCTTTCTTT.

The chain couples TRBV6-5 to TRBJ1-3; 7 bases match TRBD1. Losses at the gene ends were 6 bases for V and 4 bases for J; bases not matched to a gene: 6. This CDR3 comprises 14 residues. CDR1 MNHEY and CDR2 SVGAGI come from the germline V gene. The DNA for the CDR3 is TGTGCCAGCAGCTCGGACAGGTCCGGAAACACCATATATTTT. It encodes CASSSDRSGNTIYF.

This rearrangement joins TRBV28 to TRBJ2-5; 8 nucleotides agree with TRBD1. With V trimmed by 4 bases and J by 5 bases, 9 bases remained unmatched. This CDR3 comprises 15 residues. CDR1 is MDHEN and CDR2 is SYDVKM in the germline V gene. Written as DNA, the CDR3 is TGTGCCAGCAGTTATCCCGGGACAGGAGGGGAGACCCAGTACTTC. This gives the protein CASSYPGTGGETQYF.